The 15 T cell receptor beta chains below come from one sample, sequenced in a study of blood T cell repertoires in COVID-19. The assay was immunoSEQ multiplex PCR, and TCRdb's table has in-frame clones only and misses some. The sample has about 150,000 clones, around 90% seen once. Sequenced sample: peripheral blood. The receptors were gathered from a man aged 60 to 75 with active or convalescent COVID-19.

This clone was observed a single time. For the CDR3, the DNA is TGCGCCAGCAGCCAAGATCCGGCTGGGAGGAATTCACCCCTCCACTTT. Amino acid sequence: CASSQDPAGRNSPLHF. J is TRBJ1-6 and V is TRBV4-1; no reliable D call. Germline V lookup: CDR1 MGHRA, CDR2 YSYEKL. Between the trimmed V and J ends, which lost 0 bases and 7 bases, there was a span of 13 bases. The CDR3 is 16 residues long.

The chain has TRBV5-4 and TRBJ1-1; D perhaps matches TRBD1 (5 bases). V lost 4 bases and J 8 bases, leaving 12 bases between the germline ends. Germline-derived CDR1 and CDR2 are SGHNT and YYREEE (reference sequence). The length of the CDR3 is 12 residues. CDR3: CASSLQGFEAFF. The DNA for the CDR3 is TGTGCCAGCAGCCTCCAGGGATTCGAAGCTTTCTTT.

The chain's CDR3 is CASSEVDRGLAFF. The CDR3 DNA reads as TGTGCCAGCAGTGAAGTCGACAGGGGATTGGCTTTCTTT. The genes are TRBV6-1 and TRBJ1-1; 8 positions agree with TRBD1. CDR3 length: 13 amino acids. Germline loops: CDR1 MNHNS, CDR2 SASEGT. The V segment lost 1 base and the J segment 11 bases; nucleotides outside the gene matches: 6.

This sequence joins TRBV30 and TRBJ2-3, with D perhaps matching TRBD1 (6 bases). CDR1 and CDR2 (germline): GTSNPN, SVGIG (reference sequence). Trimming pared 4 bases from V and 4 bases from J, leaving 18 bases between. CDR3 length: 15 amino acids. The CDR3 bases are TGTGCCTGGAAGGGGCAGGGGACCTTCGCAGATACGCAGTATTTT. Protein sequence: CAWKGQGTFADTQYF.

J is TRBJ2-1 and V is TRBV3-1 (or the pseudogene TRBV3-2), with no clear D. There are 13 residues in the CDR3. CDR1 and CDR2 (germline): LGHDT, YNNKEL (reference sequence). Trimming took 3 bases from V and 9 from J, leaving 12 bases between them. The CDR3 DNA is TGTGCCAGCAGCCATCTCGGAGCTGGTGAGCAGTTCTTC. This gives the protein CASSHLGAGEQFF.

The chain uses TRBV25-1 and TRBJ2-1; the D gene is possibly TRBD1 (6 bases). The CDR3 runs 18 residues. Trimming removed 7 bases from V and 7 bases from J, with 29 bases in between. CDR1 is MGHDK, CDR2 SYGVNS, per germline. The CDR3 region has the DNA TGTGCCAGCACCCCCCTCAGGGGCCAGACCAGTCAAAATAATGAGCAGTTCTTC. This translates into CASTPLRGQTSQNNEQFF.

This chain joins TRBV27 and TRBJ2-1, with 14 bases fitting TRBD2. From germline, CDR1 is MNHEY and CDR2 SMNVEV (reference sequence). The CDR3 runs 17 residues. Trimming removed 2 bases from V and 3 bases from J; junction bases left unmatched: 3. CDR3 sequence reads: CASSLIGTSGSYNEQFF. As DNA, the CDR3 is TGTGCCAGCAGTTTAATAGGGACTAGCGGGAGCTACAATGAGCAGTTCTTC.

The chain joins TRBV6-5 to TRBJ2-2, with D possibly TRBD2 on 5 matching bases. From germline, CDR1 is MNHEY and CDR2 SVGAGI. Trimming removed 2 bases at V and 0 bases at J, with 7 bases between. CDR3 length equals 15 residues. Here the CDR3 reads CASSYEDSNTGELFF. In DNA form, the CDR3 reads TGTGCCAGCAGTTACGAGGACTCGAACACCGGGGAGCTGTTTTTT.

This chain uses TRBV11-2 with TRBJ2-7, with unresolved D. The CDR3 covers 13 residues. Germline V gene data show CDR1 as SGHAT and CDR2 as FQNNGV. Trimming took off 2 bases at V and 3 bases at J, with 8 bases between the two ends. The CDR3 nucleotides are TGTGCCAGCAGCTTAAGCCCCCTCTACGAGCAGTACTTC. Amino acids: CASSLSPLYEQYF.

This chain uses TRBV6-1 with TRBJ2-4; 10 nucleotides match TRBD1. The CDR3 spans 17 residues. CDR1 and CDR2 (germline): MNHNS, SASEGT. V dropped 3 bases and J dropped 1; count of bases not matched to a gene: 6. CDR3 in DNA: TGTGCCAGCAGTGACCTGACAGGGGGCGAGGCCAAAAACATTCAGTACTTC. Amino acids: CASSDLTGGEAKNIQYF.

The J gene is TRBJ2-7, the V gene TRBV5-4; the D gene is possibly TRBD1 (6 bases). CDR1 is SGHNT and CDR2 is YYREEE in the germline V gene (reference sequence). This CDR3 has 14 amino acids. V gave up 0 bases and J gave up 2 bases, with 9 bases separating them. The CDR3 nucleotides read TGTGCCAGCAGCTTGGTAGAGGGGGCCTACGAGCAGTACTTC. Its translation: CASSLVEGAYEQYF.

The chain is built from TRBV5-1 and TRBJ2-1, with TRBD2 matching 14 bases. Trimming took 5 bases from V and 8 from J; bases not matched to a gene: 6. CDR3 length: 15 amino acids. Germline values: CDR1 SGHRS, CDR2 YFSETQ. The CDR3 reads CASSPGTSGSYEQFF. The CDR3 DNA follows: TGCGCCAGCAGTCCCGGGACTAGCGGGAGCTATGAGCAGTTCTTC.

V gene TRBV28 combines with J gene TRBJ1-5, with a possible D match to TRBD1 (6 bases). The V end lost 6 bases, the J end lost 1 base, and 10 bases lay between the germline ends. Germline assignment: CDR1 MDHEN and CDR2 SYDVKM. This CDR3 spans 14 amino acids. The CDR3 DNA reads as TGTGCCAGCAGCCCTGGACAGAGCAATCAGCCCCAGCATTTT. This codes for CASSPGQSNQPQHF.

The table lists this clone with a count of one. The chain has TRBV24-1 and TRBJ1-3; the D gene is possibly TRBD1 (6 bases). Germline V gene data show CDR1 as KGHDR and CDR2 as SFDVKD. The ends were cut back, 5 bases at V and 3 bases at J, with 13 bases in the middle. This CDR3 is built from 15 residues. CDR3 protein: CATSGGTGFGNTIYF. In DNA form, the CDR3 reads TGTGCCACCAGTGGGGGCACAGGGTTTGGAAACACCATATATTTT.

The V and J genes are TRBV19 and TRBJ1-5; D uncertain. Germline CDR1 LNHDA, CDR2 SQIVND (reference sequence). The V end lost 3 bases, the J end lost 0 bases, and 9 bases lay between the germline ends. The CDR3 has 15 amino acids. DNA for the CDR3: TGTGCCAGTAGTATCCAGGTCAATAGCAATCAGCCCCAGCATTTT. This sequence encodes CASSIQVNSNQPQHF.